This record looks at one T cell receptor (beta chain) sequence and its context. The sample originates from a study of T cell responses to AZD1222 COVID-19 vaccine. Germline V gene data show CDR1 as ENHRY and CDR2 as SYGVKD. The V end lost 10 bases, the J end lost 10 bases, and 22 bases lay between the germline ends. The CDR3 spans 13 residues. Profiled with immunoSEQ multiplex PCR; TCRdb holds only in-frame clones, not every one. In the table there are about 100,000 clones, 65% to 90% of which are singletons. This sample comprised peripheral blood, obtained on day 0 of AZD1222 vaccination. The chain uses TRBV10-3 and TRBJ1-1; no reliable D call. The receptor was isolated from an adult in good health. In DNA, the CDR3 is TGTGCCACCATCGGGCTCTCGCCCATGGGAGCTTTCTTT. The encoded protein is CATIGLSPMGAFF.